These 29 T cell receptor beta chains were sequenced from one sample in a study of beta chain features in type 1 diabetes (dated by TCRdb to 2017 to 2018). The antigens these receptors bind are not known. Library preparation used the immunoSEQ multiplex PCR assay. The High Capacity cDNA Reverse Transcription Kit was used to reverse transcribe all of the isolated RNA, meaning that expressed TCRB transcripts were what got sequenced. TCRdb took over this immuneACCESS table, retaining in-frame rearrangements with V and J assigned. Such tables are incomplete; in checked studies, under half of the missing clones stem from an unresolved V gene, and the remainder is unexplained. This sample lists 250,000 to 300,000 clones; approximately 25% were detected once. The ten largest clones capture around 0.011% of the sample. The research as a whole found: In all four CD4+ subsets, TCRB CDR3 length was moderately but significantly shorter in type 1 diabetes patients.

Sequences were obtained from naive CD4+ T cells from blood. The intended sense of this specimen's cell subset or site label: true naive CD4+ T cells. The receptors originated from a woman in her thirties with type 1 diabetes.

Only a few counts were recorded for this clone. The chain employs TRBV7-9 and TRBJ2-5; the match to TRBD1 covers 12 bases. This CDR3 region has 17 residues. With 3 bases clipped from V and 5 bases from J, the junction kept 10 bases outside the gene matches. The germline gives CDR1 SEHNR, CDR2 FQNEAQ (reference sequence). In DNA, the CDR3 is TGTGCCAGCAGCTTGGGGACAGGGGGCGCCGAGCGGGAGACCCAGTACTTC. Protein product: CASSLGTGGAERETQYF. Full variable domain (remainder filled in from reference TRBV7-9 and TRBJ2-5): DTGVSQNPRHKITKRGQNVTFRCDPISEHNRLYWYRQTLGQGPEFLTYFQNEAQLEKSRLLSDRFSAERPKGSFSTLEIQRTEQGDSAMYLCASSLGTGGAERETQYFGPGTRLLVL.

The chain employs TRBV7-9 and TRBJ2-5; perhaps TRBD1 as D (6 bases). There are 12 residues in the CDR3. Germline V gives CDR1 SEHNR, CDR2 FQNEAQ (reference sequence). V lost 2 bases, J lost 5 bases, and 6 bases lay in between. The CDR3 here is CASSLQGETQYF. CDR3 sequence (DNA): TGTGCCAGCAGCTTACAGGGGGAGACCCAGTACTTC. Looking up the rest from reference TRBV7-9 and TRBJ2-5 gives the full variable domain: DTGVSQNPRHKITKRGQNVTFRCDPISEHNRLYWYRQTLGQGPEFLTYFQNEAQLEKSRLLSDRFSAERPKGSFSTLEIQRTEQGDSAMYLCASSLQGETQYFGPGTRLLVL.

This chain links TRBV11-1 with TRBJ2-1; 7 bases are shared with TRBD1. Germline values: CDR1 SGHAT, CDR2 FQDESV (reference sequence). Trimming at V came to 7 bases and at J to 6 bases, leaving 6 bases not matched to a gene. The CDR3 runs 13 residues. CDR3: CASTSTGFNEQFF. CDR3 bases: TGTGCCAGCACCTCGACAGGGTTCAATGAGCAGTTCTTC.

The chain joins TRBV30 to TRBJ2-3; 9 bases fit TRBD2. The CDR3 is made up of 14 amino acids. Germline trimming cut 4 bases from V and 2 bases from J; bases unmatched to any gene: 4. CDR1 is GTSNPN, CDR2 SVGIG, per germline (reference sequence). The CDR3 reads CAWTSGISTDTQYF. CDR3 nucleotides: TGTGCCTGGACTAGCGGGATATCCACAGATACGCAGTATTTT.

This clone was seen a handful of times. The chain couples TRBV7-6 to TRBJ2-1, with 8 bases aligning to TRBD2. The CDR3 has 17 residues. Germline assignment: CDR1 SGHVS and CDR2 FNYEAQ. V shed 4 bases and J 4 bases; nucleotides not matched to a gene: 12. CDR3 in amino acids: CASSSVGSSGSYNEQFF. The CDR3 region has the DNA TGTGCCAGCAGCTCCGTCGGGTCGAGCGGGAGTTACAATGAGCAGTTCTTC.

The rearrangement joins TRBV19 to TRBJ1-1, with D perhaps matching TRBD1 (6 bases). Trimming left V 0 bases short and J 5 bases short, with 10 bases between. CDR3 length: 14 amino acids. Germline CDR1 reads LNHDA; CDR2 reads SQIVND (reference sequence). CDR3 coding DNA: TGTGCCAGTAGTATAGATGGGGACAAGACTGAAGCTTTCTTT. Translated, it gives CASSIDGDKTEAFF.

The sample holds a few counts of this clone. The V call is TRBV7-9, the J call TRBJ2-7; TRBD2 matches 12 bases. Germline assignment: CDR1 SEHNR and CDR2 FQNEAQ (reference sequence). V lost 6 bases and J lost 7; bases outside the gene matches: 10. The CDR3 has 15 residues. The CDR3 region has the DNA TGTGCCAGCAGGCCCGAACTAGCGGGAGGTCATGAGCAGTACTTC. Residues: CASRPELAGGHEQYF.

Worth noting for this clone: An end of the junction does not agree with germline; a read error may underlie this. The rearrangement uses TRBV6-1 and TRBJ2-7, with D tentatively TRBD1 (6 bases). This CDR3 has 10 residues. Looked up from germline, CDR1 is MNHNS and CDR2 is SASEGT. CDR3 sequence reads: CASSRDTVRF. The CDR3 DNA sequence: TGTGCCAGCAGCCGGGACACCGTTCGCTTC.

Here the CDR3 DNA reads TGTGCCACCAGCAGAGCTACAGACCGAATCACAGATACGCAGTATTTT. Its protein product is CATSRATDRITDTQYF. The rearrangement joins TRBV15 to TRBJ2-3; no firm D call. Germline CDR1 is LNHNV and CDR2 is YYDKDF (reference sequence). This CDR3 comprises 16 residues. Trimming shortened V by 1 base and J by 2 bases, and 13 bases separated the two germline ends.

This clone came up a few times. CDR3 residues: CASSPRDRGYEQYF. The CDR3 DNA sequence: TGTGCCAGCAGCCCCCGGGACAGGGGCTACGAGCAGTACTTC. V usage is TRBV7-9 and J usage is TRBJ2-7; 10 bases are a match to TRBD1. The V and J ends lost 5 bases and 3 bases, in that order; junction bases with no gene match: 4. The germline V gene encodes CDR1 SEHNR and CDR2 FQNEAQ (reference sequence). The length of the CDR3 is 14 residues.

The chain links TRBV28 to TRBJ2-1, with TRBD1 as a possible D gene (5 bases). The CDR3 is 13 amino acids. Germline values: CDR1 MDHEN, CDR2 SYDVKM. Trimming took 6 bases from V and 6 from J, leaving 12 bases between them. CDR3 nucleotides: TGTGCCAGCAGGGGTCAGGGCGGCAATGAGCAGTTCTTC. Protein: CASRGQGGNEQFF.

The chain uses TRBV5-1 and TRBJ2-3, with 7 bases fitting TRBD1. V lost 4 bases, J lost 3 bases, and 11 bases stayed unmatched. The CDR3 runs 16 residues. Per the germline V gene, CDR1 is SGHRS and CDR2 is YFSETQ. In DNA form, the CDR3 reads TGCGCCAGCAGCCACAACGGACAGGTATCAACAGATACGCAGTATTTT. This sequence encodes CASSHNGQVSTDTQYF.

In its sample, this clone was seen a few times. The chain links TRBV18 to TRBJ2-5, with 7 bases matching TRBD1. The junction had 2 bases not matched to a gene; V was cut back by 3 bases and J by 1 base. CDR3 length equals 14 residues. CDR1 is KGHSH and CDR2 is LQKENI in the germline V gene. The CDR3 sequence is CASSPGQVQETQYF. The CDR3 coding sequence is TGTGCCAGCTCACCCGGACAGGTCCAAGAGACCCAGTACTTC.

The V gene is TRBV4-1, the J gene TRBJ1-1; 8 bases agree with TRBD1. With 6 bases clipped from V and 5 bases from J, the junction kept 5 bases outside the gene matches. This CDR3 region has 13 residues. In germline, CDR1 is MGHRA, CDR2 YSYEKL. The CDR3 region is CASRTGVMTEAFF. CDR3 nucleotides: TGCGCCAGCAGGACAGGGGTGATGACTGAAGCTTTCTTT.

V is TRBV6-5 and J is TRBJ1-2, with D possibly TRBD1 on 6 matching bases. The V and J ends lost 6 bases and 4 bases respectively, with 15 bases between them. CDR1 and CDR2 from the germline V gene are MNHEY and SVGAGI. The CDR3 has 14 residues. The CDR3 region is CASSPYRDTYGYTF. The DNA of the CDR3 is TGTGCCAGCAGCCCGTATAGGGACACCTATGGCTACACCTTC.

The CDR3 protein is CASSQVSGVNEKLFF. CDR3 DNA: TGCGCCAGCAGCCAAGTTTCAGGGGTGAATGAAAAACTGTTTTTT. V usage is TRBV4-1 and J usage is TRBJ1-4; possibly TRBD1 for D (6 bases). The germline V gene has CDR1 MGHRA and CDR2 YSYEKL. Trimming took 1 base from V and 5 from J, leaving 11 bases between them. The CDR3 spans 15 residues.

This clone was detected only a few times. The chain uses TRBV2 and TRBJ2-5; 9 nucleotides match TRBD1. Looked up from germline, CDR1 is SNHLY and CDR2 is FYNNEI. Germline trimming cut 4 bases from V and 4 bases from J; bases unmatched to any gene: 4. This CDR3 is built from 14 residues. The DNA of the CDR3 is TGTGCCAGCAGTGCGGACAGGGGACTAGAGACCCAGTACTTC. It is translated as CASSADRGLETQYF.

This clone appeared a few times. The CDR3 reads CSVGGQGQETQYF. Here the CDR3 DNA reads TGCAGCGTTGGGGGTCAGGGGCAGGAGACCCAGTACTTC. The J gene is TRBJ2-5, the V gene TRBV29-1, with D perhaps matching TRBD1 (6 bases). Germline V gene lookup returns CDR1 SQVTM and CDR2 ANQGSEA. This CDR3 is 13 amino acids long. V was cut by 4 bases and J by 5 bases, with 14 bases left in between.

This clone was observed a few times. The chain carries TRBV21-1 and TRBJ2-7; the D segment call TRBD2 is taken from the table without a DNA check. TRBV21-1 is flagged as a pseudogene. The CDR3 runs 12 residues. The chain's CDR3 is CASKGRTYEQYF. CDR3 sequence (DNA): TGTGCCAGCAAAGGGAGGACCTACGAGCAGTACTTC.

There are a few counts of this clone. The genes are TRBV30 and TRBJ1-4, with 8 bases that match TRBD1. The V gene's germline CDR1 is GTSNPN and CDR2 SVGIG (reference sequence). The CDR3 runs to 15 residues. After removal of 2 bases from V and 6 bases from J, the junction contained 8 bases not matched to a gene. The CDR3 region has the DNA TGTGCCTGGAGTTTCCCAGGGGGCGCGGATGAAAAACTGTTTTTT. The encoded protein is CAWSFPGGADEKLFF.

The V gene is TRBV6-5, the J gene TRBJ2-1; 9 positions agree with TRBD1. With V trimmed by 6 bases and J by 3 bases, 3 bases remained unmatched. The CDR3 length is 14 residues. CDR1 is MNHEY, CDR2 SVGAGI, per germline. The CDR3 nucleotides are TGTGCCAGCAGAACAGGGGGCTTCTACAATGAGCAGTTCTTC. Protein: CASRTGGFYNEQFF.

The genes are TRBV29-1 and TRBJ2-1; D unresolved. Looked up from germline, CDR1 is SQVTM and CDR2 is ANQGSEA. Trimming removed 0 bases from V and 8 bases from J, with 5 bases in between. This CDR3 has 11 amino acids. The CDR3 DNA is TGCAGCGTTGAAGACGTCGATGAGCAGTTCTTC. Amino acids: CSVEDVDEQFF.

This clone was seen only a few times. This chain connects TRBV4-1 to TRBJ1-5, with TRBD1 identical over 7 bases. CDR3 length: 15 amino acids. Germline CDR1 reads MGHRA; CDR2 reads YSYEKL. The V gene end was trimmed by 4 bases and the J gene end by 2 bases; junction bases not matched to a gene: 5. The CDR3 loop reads CASSRPGQGNQPQHF. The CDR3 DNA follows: TGCGCCAGCAGCCGCCCAGGACAGGGCAATCAGCCCCAGCATTTT.

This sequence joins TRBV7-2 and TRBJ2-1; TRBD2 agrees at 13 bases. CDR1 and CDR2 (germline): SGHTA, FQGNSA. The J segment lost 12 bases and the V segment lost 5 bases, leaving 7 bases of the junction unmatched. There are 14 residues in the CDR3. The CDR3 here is CASSPRTSGSGQFF. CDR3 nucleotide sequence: TGTGCCAGCAGCCCTCGGACTAGCGGGAGTGGGCAGTTCTTC.

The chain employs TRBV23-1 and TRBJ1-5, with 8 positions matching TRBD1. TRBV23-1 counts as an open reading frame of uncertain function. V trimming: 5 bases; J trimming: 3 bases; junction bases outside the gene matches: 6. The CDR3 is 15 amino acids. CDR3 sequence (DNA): TGCGCCAGCAGTGACAGGGGACCAAACAATCAGCCCCAGCATTTT. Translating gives CASSDRGPNNQPQHF.

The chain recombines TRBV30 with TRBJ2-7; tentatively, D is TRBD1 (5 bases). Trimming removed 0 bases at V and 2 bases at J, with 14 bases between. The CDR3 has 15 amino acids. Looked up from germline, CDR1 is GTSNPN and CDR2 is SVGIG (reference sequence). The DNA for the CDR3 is TGTGCCTGGAGTGTATCCAGGGTGGGCCCCTACGAGCAGTACTTC. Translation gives CAWSVSRVGPYEQYF. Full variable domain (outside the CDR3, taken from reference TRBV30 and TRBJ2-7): SQTIHQWPATLVQPVGSPLSLECTVEGTSNPNLYWYRQAAGRGLQLLFYSVGIGQISSEVPQNLSASRPQDRQFILSSKKLLLSDSGFYLCAWSVSRVGPYEQYFGPGTRLTVT.

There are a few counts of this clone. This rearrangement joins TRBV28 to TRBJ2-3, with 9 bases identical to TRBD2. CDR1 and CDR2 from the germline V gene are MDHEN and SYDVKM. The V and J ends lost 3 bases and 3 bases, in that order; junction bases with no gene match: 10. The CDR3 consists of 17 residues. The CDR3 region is CASSLSAAGGETDTQYF. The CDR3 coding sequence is TGTGCCAGCAGTTTGTCAGCAGCGGGAGGCGAGACAGATACGCAGTATTTT.

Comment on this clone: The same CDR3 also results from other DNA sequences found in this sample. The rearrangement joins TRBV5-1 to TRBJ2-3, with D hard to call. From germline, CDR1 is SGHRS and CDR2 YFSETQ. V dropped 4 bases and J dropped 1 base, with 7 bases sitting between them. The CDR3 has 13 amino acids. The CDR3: CASSPGGTDTQYF. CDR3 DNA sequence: TGCGCCAGCAGCCCCGGTGGCACAGATACGCAGTATTTT.

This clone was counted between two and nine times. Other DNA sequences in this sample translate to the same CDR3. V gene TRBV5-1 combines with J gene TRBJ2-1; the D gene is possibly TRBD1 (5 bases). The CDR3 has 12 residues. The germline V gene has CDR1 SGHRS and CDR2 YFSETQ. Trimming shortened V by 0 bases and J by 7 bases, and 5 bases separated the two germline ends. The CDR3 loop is CASSLAGNEQFF. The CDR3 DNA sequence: TGCGCCAGCAGCTTGGCAGGGAATGAGCAGTTCTTC. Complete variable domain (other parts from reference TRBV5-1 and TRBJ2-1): KAGVTQTPRYLIKTRGQQVTLSCSPISGHRSVSWYQQTPGQGLQFLFEYFSETQRNKGNFPGRFSGRQFSNSRSEMNVSTLELGDSALYLCASSLAGNEQFFGPGTRLTVL.